These T cell receptor beta chains were read from a single sample in a study of persistence of HIV-infected CD4 T cells. Data came from immunoSEQ multiplex PCR; TCRdb stores just in-frame clones and leaves some out. The table shows about 46,000 clones, with 80% to 90% occurring only once. These TCRs are of unknown antigen specificity. This specimen consisted of CD4+ T cells sorted from PBMCs after roughly 17-hour stimulation, obtained from a patient who received antiretroviral therapy. All receptors come from an adult woman with HIV who was CMV-seropositive. Each CDR3 is given with its conserved first and last residue. The D gene is left open where the match is weak. Rows give clone size only sometimes, using once, few, many, or a class for an expanded clone.

d_gene: NA; len: 13; v_gene: TRBV7-8; abundance: NA; j_gene: TRBJ1-1; CDR3nt: TGTGCCAGCAGTCGGACAACCAACACTGAAGCTTTCTTT; CDR3aa: CASSRTTNTEAFF
d_gene: NA; len: 15; v_gene: TRBV27; abundance: NA; j_gene: TRBJ2-1; CDR3nt: TGTGCCAGCAGTTTCCGGAGTAGCGGCAACAATGAGCAGTTCTTC; CDR3aa: CASSFRSSGNNEQFF
d_gene: NA; len: 14; v_gene: TRBV5-1; abundance: NA; j_gene: TRBJ1-2; CDR3nt: TGCGCCAGCAGGGGCGGAGGGGATAACTATGGCTACACCTTC; CDR3aa: CASRGGGDNYGYTF
d_gene: TRBD2; len: 18; v_gene: TRBV7-2; abundance: NA; j_gene: TRBJ2-2; CDR3nt: TGTGCCAGCAGCCCCTCTCCGGCGGGGGGCCCGAACACCGGGGAGCTGTTTTTT; CDR3aa: CASSPSPAGGPNTGELFF
d_gene: TRBD1; len: 15; v_gene: TRBV27; abundance: NA; j_gene: TRBJ2-1; CDR3nt: TGTGCCAGCAGTTTTGGGACAGGGGGGAAAAATGAGCAGTTCTTC; CDR3aa: CASSFGTGGKNEQFF
d_gene: TRBD2; len: 16; v_gene: TRBV5-5; abundance: NA; j_gene: TRBJ2-1; CDR3nt: TGTGCCAGCAGCTTGGGACTAGCGGCCTCCTACAATGAGCAGTTCTTC; CDR3aa: CASSLGLAASYNEQFF
d_gene: TRBD2; len: 14; v_gene: TRBV5-1; abundance: NA; j_gene: TRBJ2-7; CDR3nt: TGCGCCACCAGCCCCGTAGCGGGAGGGCAAGAGCAGTACTTC; CDR3aa: CATSPVAGGQEQYF
d_gene: NA; len: 11; v_gene: TRBV20-1; abundance: NA; j_gene: TRBJ2-5; CDR3nt: TGCAGTGCTAGTATTGCTGAGACCCAGTACTTC; CDR3aa: CSASIAETQYF
d_gene: NA; len: 13; v_gene: TRBV11-2; abundance: NA; j_gene: TRBJ2-7; CDR3nt: TGTGCCAGCAACTCTGACAGCTCCTACGAGCAGTACTTC; CDR3aa: CASNSDSSYEQYF
d_gene: NA; len: 14; v_gene: TRBV14; abundance: NA; j_gene: TRBJ2-3; CDR3nt: TGTGCCAGCAGCCATGACCCAGGGCGAGATACGCAGTATTTT; CDR3aa: CASSHDPGRDTQYF
d_gene: TRBD1; len: 14; v_gene: TRBV25-1; abundance: NA; j_gene: TRBJ1-2; CDR3nt: TGTGCCAGCAGCCGACAGGGGATCGACTATGGCTACACCTTC; CDR3aa: CASSRQGIDYGYTF
d_gene: NA; len: 16; v_gene: TRBV29-1; abundance: NA; j_gene: TRBJ2-3; CDR3nt: TGCAGCGTTGACGCCACTGAAGCCGGCAGCACAGATACGCAGTATTTT; CDR3aa: CSVDATEAGSTDTQYF
d_gene: TRBD2; len: 16; v_gene: TRBV3-1/TRBV3-2; abundance: NA; j_gene: TRBJ2-3; CDR3nt: TGTGCCAGCAGCCTAAGACTAGCGGGGGGGACAGATACGCAGTATTTT; CDR3aa: CASSLRLAGGTDTQYF
d_gene: NA; len: 13; v_gene: TRBV5-4; abundance: NA; j_gene: TRBJ2-5; CDR3nt: TGTGCCAGCAGCTTGGTCAGGGAAGAGACCCAGTACTTC; CDR3aa: CASSLVREETQYF
d_gene: NA; len: 11; v_gene: TRBV29-1; abundance: NA; j_gene: TRBJ2-3; CDR3nt: TGCAGCGGGGGGGCCACAGATACGCAGTATTTT; CDR3aa: CSGGATDTQYF
d_gene: NA; len: 14; v_gene: TRBV4-3; abundance: NA; j_gene: TRBJ1-1; CDR3nt: TGCGCCAGCAGACCCGGAGGGGCCAACACTGAAGCTTTCTTT; CDR3aa: CASRPGGANTEAFF
d_gene: NA; len: 14; v_gene: TRBV28; abundance: few; j_gene: TRBJ2-4; CDR3nt: TGTGCCAGCAGGGGGGCAGGGGGGTTCGGCATTCAGTACTTC; CDR3aa: CASRGAGGFGIQYF
d_gene: TRBD1; len: 17; v_gene: TRBV11-3; abundance: once; j_gene: TRBJ2-7; CDR3nt: TGTGCCAGCAGCTCCCCTAGAGGGACAGGGGGTTCCTACGAGCAGTACTTC; CDR3aa: CASSSPRGTGGSYEQYF
d_gene: NA; len: 14; v_gene: TRBV4-1; abundance: few; j_gene: TRBJ1-2; CDR3nt: TGCGCCAGCAGCCAAGATGGGGTTACCCGAGGCTACACCTTC; CDR3aa: CASSQDGVTRGYTF
d_gene: TRBD1; len: 15; v_gene: TRBV19; abundance: NA; j_gene: TRBJ1-1; CDR3nt: TGTGCCAGTAGTATAGGGCGGACAGGGCAGACTGAAGCTTTCTTT; CDR3aa: CASSIGRTGQTEAFF
d_gene: TRBD2; len: 18; v_gene: TRBV25-1; abundance: NA; j_gene: TRBJ2-1; CDR3nt: TGTGCCCGATTCCCCCGGGGGGGGTTTCTAAGCAATAACAATGAGCAGTTCTTC; CDR3aa: CARFPRGGFLSNNNEQFF
d_gene: NA; len: 12; v_gene: TRBV27; abundance: once; j_gene: TRBJ1-2; CDR3nt: TGTGCCAGCAGGAGGACGGACTATGGCTACACCTTC; CDR3aa: CASRRTDYGYTF
d_gene: NA; len: 14; v_gene: TRBV6-2/TRBV6-3; abundance: NA; j_gene: TRBJ2-7; CDR3nt: TGTGCCAGCAGTTCAATGACAGGAAGCTACGAGCAGTACTTC; CDR3aa: CASSSMTGSYEQYF
d_gene: TRBD1; len: 15; v_gene: TRBV30; abundance: once; j_gene: TRBJ2-3; CDR3nt: TGTGCCTGGAGTGCGACAGGGTCGGTCACAGATACGCAGTATTTT; CDR3aa: CAWSATGSVTDTQYF
d_gene: TRBD2; len: 16; v_gene: TRBV3-1/TRBV3-2; abundance: NA; j_gene: TRBJ2-2; CDR3nt: TGTGCCAGCAGCCTAAGGGCTAGCGGGAACACCGGGGAGCTGTTTTTT; CDR3aa: CASSLRASGNTGELFF
d_gene: NA; len: 17; v_gene: TRBV21-1; abundance: NA; j_gene: TRBJ2-4; CDR3nt: TGTGCCAGCAGTAAAAGTGAAGCAGGAGTTCTCAAAAACATTCAGTACTTC; CDR3aa: CASSKSEAGVLKNIQYF
d_gene: NA; len: 14; v_gene: TRBV19; abundance: NA; j_gene: TRBJ2-2; CDR3nt: TGTGCCAGTAGGAACAGGGAAGGCACCGGGGAGCTGTTTTTT; CDR3aa: CASRNREGTGELFF
d_gene: NA; len: 20; v_gene: TRBV14; abundance: NA; j_gene: TRBJ1-3; CDR3nt: TGTGCCAGCAGCCAAGATTGGAGCGGCGGGGGGTACTTGGTGGTTGACACCATATATTTT; CDR3aa: CASSQDWSGGGYLVVDTIYF
d_gene: NA; len: 11; v_gene: TRBV29-1; abundance: once; j_gene: TRBJ1-2; CDR3nt: TGCAGCGTTTTTAGTGGGGAGGGCTACACCTTC; CDR3aa: CSVFSGEGYTF
d_gene: TRBD1; len: 16; v_gene: TRBV28; abundance: once; j_gene: TRBJ1-5; CDR3nt: TGTGCCAGCAGTATAGGGACAGAGGGGCGCAATCAGCCCCAGCATTTT; CDR3aa: CASSIGTEGRNQPQHF
d_gene: TRBD1; len: 15; v_gene: TRBV19; abundance: NA; j_gene: TRBJ1-3; CDR3nt: TGTGCCAGTAGTATTTCGACAGGGTCTGGAAACACCATATATTTT; CDR3aa: CASSISTGSGNTIYF
d_gene: NA; len: 12; v_gene: TRBV25-1; abundance: NA; j_gene: TRBJ2-7; CDR3nt: TGTGCCAGCAGGGTCGGTCGAGGGGAGCAGTACTTC; CDR3aa: CASRVGRGEQYF
d_gene: NA; len: 16; v_gene: TRBV24-1; abundance: NA; j_gene: TRBJ2-2; CDR3nt: TGTGCCACCAGAAGCAGTTACGGGCTGAACACCGGGGAGCTGTTTTTT; CDR3aa: CATRSSYGLNTGELFF
d_gene: NA; len: 15; v_gene: TRBV27; abundance: once; j_gene: TRBJ1-2; CDR3nt: TGTGCCAGCAGTTCCCTATCAAGAAGTAACTATGGCTACACCTTC; CDR3aa: CASSSLSRSNYGYTF
d_gene: NA; len: 14; v_gene: TRBV7-3; abundance: NA; j_gene: TRBJ2-5; CDR3nt: TGTGCCAGCATCGGACGGACACAACAAGAGACCCAGTACTTC; CDR3aa: CASIGRTQQETQYF
d_gene: NA; len: 14; v_gene: TRBV28; abundance: NA; j_gene: TRBJ2-7; CDR3nt: TGTGCCAGCAGTTCCCGGACAACGAAGTACGAGCAGTACTTC; CDR3aa: CASSSRTTKYEQYF
d_gene: TRBD2; len: 13; v_gene: TRBV29-1; abundance: NA; j_gene: TRBJ2-7; CDR3nt: TGCAGCGTTGCTCGCGGGAGTTCCTACGAGCAGTACTTC; CDR3aa: CSVARGSSYEQYF
d_gene: NA; len: 15; v_gene: TRBV7-8; abundance: NA; j_gene: TRBJ1-5; CDR3nt: TGTGCCAGCACCGAGGGGCAGGGCCGGGCTCAGCCCCAGCATTTT; CDR3aa: CASTEGQGRAQPQHF
d_gene: NA; len: 14; v_gene: TRBV5-1; abundance: NA; j_gene: TRBJ2-2; CDR3nt: TGCGCCAGCAGCCGAAACAGGGACCCGGGGGAGCTGTTTTTT; CDR3aa: CASSRNRDPGELFF
d_gene: NA; len: 13; v_gene: TRBV7-3; abundance: NA; j_gene: TRBJ2-1; CDR3nt: TGTGCCAGCAGCTTCCAGCCCAACAATGAGCAGTTCTTC; CDR3aa: CASSFQPNNEQFF